This TCR beta chain came from a study of neurological immune-mediated disorders. 5'RACE generated cDNA with 10-nucleotide random UMIs. Each CDR3 protein gets one entry after TCRdb re-called the 5' RACE reads with MiXCR. The sample has 87,000 or so distinct CDR3 sequences, 3.5% to 4% seen once. Study conclusions and caveats: When grouped phylogenetically, the repertoires of 18 of the 34 multiple sclerosis patients fell together in one related-CDR3 cluster, which is a possible signature.

Germline lookup yields CDR1 SGHRS and CDR2 YFSETQ. Trimming took off 1 base at V and 6 bases at J, with 19 bases between the two ends. This CDR3 is built from 17 residues. This clonotype was counted many times. As yet, its antigen is unknown. Sequencing input: PBMCs. The chain combines TRBV5-1 with TRBJ2-2; D may correspond to TRBD1 or TRBD2 (5 bases each). The receptor was derived from a woman between 18 and 29 years old with multiple sclerosis. CDR3 sequence (DNA): TGCGCCAGCAGCTTGAGGCTCACCGATGGGGGTCCCGGGGAGCTGTTTTTT. The encoded protein is CASSLRLTDGGPGELFF.